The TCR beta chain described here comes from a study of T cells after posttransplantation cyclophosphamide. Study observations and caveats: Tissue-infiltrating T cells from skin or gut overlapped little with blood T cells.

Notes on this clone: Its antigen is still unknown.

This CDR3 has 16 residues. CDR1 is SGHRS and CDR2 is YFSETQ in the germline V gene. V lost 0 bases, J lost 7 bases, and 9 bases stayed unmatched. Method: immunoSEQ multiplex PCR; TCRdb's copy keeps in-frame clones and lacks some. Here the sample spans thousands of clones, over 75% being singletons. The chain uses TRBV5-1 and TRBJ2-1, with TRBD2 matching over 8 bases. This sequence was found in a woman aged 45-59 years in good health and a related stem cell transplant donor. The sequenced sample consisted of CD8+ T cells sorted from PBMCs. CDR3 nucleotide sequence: TGCGCCAGCAGCTTGGGGATAGCGGGGCCCTTTAATGAGCAGTTCTTC. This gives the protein CASSLGIAGPFNEQFF.